What follows are 27 T cell receptor beta chains derived from one specimen sequenced in a study of T cell changes during pregnancy in multiple sclerosis. Libraries were prepared by immunoSEQ multiplex PCR; TCRdb keeps only in-frame clonotypes and omits some of them. This sample has around 50,000 clones, with around 92% found just once. This material consisted of CD4+ T cells from peripheral blood mononuclear cells, taken after pregnancy. The receptors stem from a female donor with multiple sclerosis, enrolled in a pregnancy study.

This chain joins TRBV5-5 and TRBJ1-3, with D possibly TRBD1 on 5 matching bases. The germline V and J ends were trimmed by 0 bases and 0 bases, with 13 bases remaining between them. Germline CDR1 SGHKS, CDR2 YYEKEE (reference sequence). CDR3 length equals 17 residues. CDR3 amino acids: CASSLGSLGDSGNTIYF. Written as DNA, the CDR3 is TGTGCCAGCAGCTTGGGGAGCTTAGGGGACTCTGGAAACACCATATATTTT.

This sequence joins TRBV4-3 and TRBJ2-3, with D tentatively TRBD2 (7 bases). CDR1 is LGHNA, CDR2 YSLEER, per germline. The CDR3 has 14 residues. Trimming cost V 0 bases and J 6 bases, with 10 bases left between them. CDR3 in DNA: TGCGCCAGCAGCCAAGAAGGGGGAGGGGATACGCAGTATTTT. Its protein is CASSQEGGGDTQYF.

The V and J genes are TRBV30 and TRBJ2-5; the D is unclear. The CDR3 has 15 residues. Per the germline V gene, CDR1 is GTSNPN and CDR2 is SVGIG (reference sequence). V lost 8 bases and J 2 bases, leaving 21 bases between the germline ends. CDR3 nucleotides: TGTGCCGTATACGGAGCTATCCCAAATCAAGAGACCCAGTACTTC. Its protein product is CAVYGAIPNQETQYF.

The CDR3 region has the DNA TGTGCCAGCAGTTACTCGATACTATCGCGATCCTACGAGCAGTACTTC. Residues: CASSYSILSRSYEQYF. The chain is built from TRBV6-6 and TRBJ2-7; D uncertain. Germline V gene lookup returns CDR1 MNHNY and CDR2 SVGAGI (reference sequence). Deletions cut 0 bases from V and 1 base from J, with 13 bases between. The CDR3 is made up of 16 amino acids.

The chain employs TRBV18 and TRBJ1-6; the match to TRBD1 covers 10 bases. J gave up 10 bases and V 3 bases, and 12 bases lay outside the gene matches. Germline V CDR1 and CDR2: KGHSH, LQKENI. The CDR3 sequence is 17 residues long. CDR3 bases: TGTGCCAGCTCACCTTACGCGGGACAGGGGAATTGGTCACCCCTCCACTTT. This sequence encodes CASSPYAGQGNWSPLHF.

CDR3 DNA: TGCAGCGTCCTTGATGAAAAACTGTTTTTT. Its protein product is CSVLDEKLFF. The rearrangement joins TRBV29-1 to TRBJ1-4; D gene ambiguous. V shed 6 bases and J shed 6 bases, with 5 bases lying between them. The CDR3 sequence is 10 residues long. Germline V gene lookup returns CDR1 SQVTM and CDR2 ANQGSEA.

V and J are TRBV30 and TRBJ1-1; D is ambiguous. Germline values: CDR1 GTSNPN, CDR2 SVGIG (reference sequence). V was pared by 3 bases and J by 5 bases, with 10 bases between. There are 12 residues in the CDR3. CDR3 loop: CAWRPGGTEAFF. As DNA, the CDR3 is TGTGCCTGGAGACCGGGAGGTACTGAAGCTTTCTTT. Complete variable domain (other parts from reference TRBV30 and TRBJ1-1): SQTIHQWPATLVQPVGSPLSLECTVEGTSNPNLYWYRQAAGRGLQLLFYSVGIGQISSEVPQNLSASRPQDRQFILSSKKLLLSDSGFYLCAWRPGGTEAFFGQGTRLTVV.

This rearrangement joins TRBV19 to TRBJ2-1, with 8 bases fitting TRBD2. The length of the CDR3 is 20 residues. Germline V gene lookup returns CDR1 LNHDA and CDR2 SQIVND (reference sequence). The V segment lost 5 bases and the J segment 4 bases; nucleotides outside the gene matches: 22. CDR3 sequence reads: CASSSNRRGGPSANYNEQFF. The CDR3 bases are TGTGCCAGTAGTTCCAATCGTCGGGGGGGGCCCTCGGCTAATTACAATGAGCAGTTCTTC.

The CDR3 coding sequence is TGCGCCAGCAGCTTGGATGTAGCGGGGGAGGGGGGTGAGCAGTTCTTC. This gives the protein CASSLDVAGEGGEQFF. V usage is TRBV5-1 and J usage is TRBJ2-1; 9 nucleotides align to TRBD2. Losses at the gene ends were 0 bases for V and 9 bases for J; bases not matched to a gene: 10. CDR1 SGHRS and CDR2 YFSETQ come from the germline V gene. CDR3 length: 16 residues.

CDR3 nucleotide sequence: TGCGCCAGCAGCCAAGTTGCGGGGGACAACACCTACGAGCAGTACTTC. Residues: CASSQVAGDNTYEQYF. The chain uses TRBV4-3 and TRBJ2-7; D possibly corresponds to TRBD2 (7 bases). This CDR3 has 16 amino acids. Trimming pared 1 base from V and 2 bases from J, leaving 15 bases between. Germline CDR1 and CDR2: LGHNA and YSLEER.

V gene TRBV5-4 combines with J gene TRBJ1-1; D remains ambiguous. Germline values: CDR1 SGHNT, CDR2 YYREEE (reference sequence). This CDR3 comprises 16 residues. V was trimmed by 0 bases and J by 0 bases, leaving 12 bases between them. CDR3 amino acids: CASSLEVAAMNTEAFF. The CDR3 nucleotides read TGTGCCAGCAGCTTGGAAGTGGCAGCGATGAACACTGAAGCTTTCTTT.

The J gene is TRBJ2-5, the V gene TRBV25-1, with a possible D match to TRBD2 (5 bases). The CDR3 runs 14 residues. The germline V gene encodes CDR1 MGHDK and CDR2 SYGVNS. V lost 1 base to trimming and J lost 2 bases, with 8 bases between them. CDR3 in amino acids: CASSEFRGQETQYF. The CDR3 DNA reads TGTGCCAGCAGTGAATTTCGGGGACAAGAGACCCAGTACTTC.

The chain uses TRBV2 and TRBJ2-3; perhaps TRBD1 as D (6 bases). With 6 bases removed from V and 2 bases from J, the gap between germline ends came to 12 bases. The germline CDR1 and CDR2 sequences are SNHLY and FYNNEI. There are 14 residues in the CDR3. CDR3 DNA: TGTGCCAGCAGAGCCAGGGGCAACACAGATACGCAGTATTTT. Its protein product is CASRARGNTDTQYF.

This sequence joins TRBV5-6 and TRBJ1-2; D gene uncertain. CDR3 length equals 13 residues. The germline V gene has CDR1 SGHDT and CDR2 YYEEEE. The germline V and J ends were trimmed by 4 bases and 8 bases, with 15 bases remaining between them. The CDR3 loop reads CASSLRALGGYTF. The CDR3 DNA reads TGTGCCAGCAGCCTGCGGGCTCTGGGGGGCTACACCTTC.

The chain is built from TRBV2 and TRBJ1-1; possibly TRBD1 for D (5 bases). The CDR3 extends over 12 amino acids. The germline V and J ends were trimmed by 8 bases and 5 bases, with 12 bases remaining between them. From germline, CDR1 is SNHLY and CDR2 FYNNEI. CDR3 sequence: CASSRGITEAFF. DNA of the CDR3: TGTGCCAGCTCTCGGGGGATAACTGAAGCTTTCTTT.

Sample share makes this clone medium-sized. The V gene is TRBV15, the J gene TRBJ1-2, with a possible D match to TRBD1 (5 bases). CDR3 length: 14 amino acids. V gave up 0 bases and J gave up 7 bases, with 12 bases separating them. Germline V gene lookup returns CDR1 LNHNV and CDR2 YYDKDF (reference sequence). The CDR3: CATSRDGAGFGYTF. The CDR3 DNA reads as TGTGCCACCAGCAGAGATGGGGCAGGGTTTGGCTACACCTTC.

This chain's CDR3 is CASSLSAGGRADTQYF. The CDR3 DNA reads as TGTGCCAGCAGCTTATCAGCGGGGGGGAGGGCAGATACGCAGTATTTT. The rearrangement joins TRBV7-2 to TRBJ2-3; 10 nucleotides align to TRBD2. Germline CDR1 reads SGHTA; CDR2 reads FQGNSA. The V gene end was trimmed by 2 bases and the J gene end by 4 bases; junction bases not matched to a gene: 6. This CDR3 comprises 16 residues.

This clone was counted a single time. The chain joins TRBV25-1 to TRBJ2-2; 9 bases fit TRBD1. The CDR3 sequence is 13 residues long. Germline CDR1 and CDR2: MGHDK and SYGVNS. J gave up 6 bases and V 8 bases, and 4 bases lay outside the gene matches. For the CDR3, the DNA is TGTGCCAGCTACGGACAGGGGCCCGGGGAGCTGTTTTTT. This translates into CASYGQGPGELFF.

V and J are TRBV10-3 and TRBJ2-5; tentatively, D is TRBD2 (6 bases). Per germline, CDR1 ENHRY and CDR2 SYGVKD. The CDR3 totals 15 residues. V was cut by 4 bases and J by 4 bases, with 16 bases left in between. CDR3 sequence: CAISGPGGAGETQYF. For the CDR3, the DNA is TGTGCCATCAGTGGCCCCGGAGGGGCCGGAGAGACCCAGTACTTC.

The sample holds one count of this clone. J is TRBJ1-1 and V is TRBV23-1, with 8 bases that match TRBD1. TRBV23-1 has ORF status, its function being uncertain. The CDR3 sequence is 12 residues long. V dropped 6 bases and J dropped 7; count of bases not matched to a gene: 4. The CDR3, as DNA: TGCGCCAGCAGCCAGGACAGGGTTGAAGCTTTCTTT. Its translation: CASSQDRVEAFF.

V is TRBV7-2 and J is TRBJ2-7; D uncertain. Looked up from germline, CDR1 is SGHTA and CDR2 is FQGNSA. The V and J ends lost 1 base and 1 base respectively, with 8 bases between them. The CDR3 spans 14 residues. CDR3 loop: CASSLGLGSYEQYF. Here the CDR3 DNA reads TGTGCCAGCAGCTTAGGTCTCGGGTCCTACGAGCAGTACTTC.

This sequence joins TRBV7-3 and TRBJ2-1; no definite D call. The CDR3 covers 16 residues. The germline V and J ends were trimmed by 0 bases and 1 base, with 10 bases remaining between them. Per the germline V gene, CDR1 is SGHTA and CDR2 is FQGTGA. CDR3 loop: CASSLTAGSSYNEQFF. CDR3 coding DNA: TGTGCCAGCAGCTTAACGGCAGGATCTTCCTACAATGAGCAGTTCTTC. The full variable domain, its missing parts supplied by reference TRBV7-3 and TRBJ2-1, is GAGVSQTPSNKVTEKGKYVELRCDPISGHTALYWYRQSLGQGPEFLIYFQGTGAADDSGLPNDRFFAVRPEGSVSTLKIQRTERGDSAVYLCASSLTAGSSYNEQFFGPGTRLTVL.

This chain uses TRBV4-2 with TRBJ1-1; 8 bases line up with TRBD1. CDR1 and CDR2 from the germline V gene are LGHNA and YNFKEQ. The CDR3 consists of 15 residues. J gave up 5 bases and V 4 bases, and 9 bases lay outside the gene matches. The DNA of the CDR3 is TGTGCCAGCAGCCCTCCCGGACAGGGAAGGACTGAAGCTTTCTTT. Translating it yields CASSPPGQGRTEAFF.

The chain has TRBV5-1 and TRBJ1-4; the D is unclear. Germline values: CDR1 SGHRS, CDR2 YFSETQ. The CDR3 length is 17 residues. The V end was cut by 0 bases, the J end by 3 bases, with 15 bases between. CDR3 loop: CASSLESQARPNEKLFF. In DNA, the CDR3 is TGCGCCAGCAGCTTGGAATCCCAGGCCCGCCCTAATGAAAAACTGTTTTTT.

The chain uses TRBV6-5 and TRBJ2-7, with TRBD2 matching 8 bases. Germline assignment: CDR1 MNHEY and CDR2 SVGAGI. Trimming removed 6 bases from V and 1 base from J; junction bases left unmatched: 8. The CDR3 contains 15 residues. The CDR3 region is CASRARAGGSYEQYF. The CDR3 nucleotides are TGTGCCAGCAGGGCCAGGGCGGGGGGTTCCTACGAGCAGTACTTC.

The chain is built from TRBV5-4 and TRBJ2-3; TRBD2 might be the D (7 bases). Trimming removed 4 bases at V and 4 bases at J, with 13 bases between. The germline CDR1 and CDR2 sequences are SGHNT and YYREEE (reference sequence). This CDR3 spans 14 amino acids. The CDR3 is CASSPQGRADTQYF. CDR3 in DNA: TGTGCCAGCAGCCCGCAGGGGAGGGCAGATACGCAGTATTTT.

The CDR3 DNA is TGTGCCAGCTTTGACAGGGCTTCCCACACTGAAGCTTTCTTT. It yields the protein CASFDRASHTEAFF. The rearrangement uses TRBV7-9 and TRBJ1-1; 7 bases are shared with TRBD1. The CDR3 spans 14 residues. CDR1 and CDR2 (germline): SEHNR, FQNEAQ (reference sequence). J lost 3 bases, V lost 8 bases, and 9 bases had no gene match.